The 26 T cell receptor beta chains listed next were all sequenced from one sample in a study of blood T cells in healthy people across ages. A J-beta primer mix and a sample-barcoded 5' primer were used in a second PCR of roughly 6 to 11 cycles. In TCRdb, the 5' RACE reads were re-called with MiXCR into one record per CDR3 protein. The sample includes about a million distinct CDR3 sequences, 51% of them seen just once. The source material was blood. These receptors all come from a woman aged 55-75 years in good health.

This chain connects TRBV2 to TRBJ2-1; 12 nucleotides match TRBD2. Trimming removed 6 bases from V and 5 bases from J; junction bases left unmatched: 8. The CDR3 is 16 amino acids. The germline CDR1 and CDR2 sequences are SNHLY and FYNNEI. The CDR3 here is CASSRLAGAVDNEQFF. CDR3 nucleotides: TGTGCCAGCAGCAGACTAGCGGGAGCTGTGGACAATGAGCAGTTCTTC.

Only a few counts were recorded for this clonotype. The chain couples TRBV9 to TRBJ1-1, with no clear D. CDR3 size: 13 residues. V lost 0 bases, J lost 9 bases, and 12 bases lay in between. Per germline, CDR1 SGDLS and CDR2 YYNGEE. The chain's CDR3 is CASSVAVGYQAFF. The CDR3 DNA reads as TGTGCCAGCAGCGTAGCCGTGGGGTATCAAGCTTTCTTT. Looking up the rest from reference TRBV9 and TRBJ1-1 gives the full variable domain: DSGVTQTPKHLITATGQRVTLRCSPRSGDLSVYWYQQSLDQGLQFLIQYYNGEERAKGNILERFSAQQFPDLHSELNLSSLELGDSALYFCASSVAVGYQAFFGQGTRLTVV.

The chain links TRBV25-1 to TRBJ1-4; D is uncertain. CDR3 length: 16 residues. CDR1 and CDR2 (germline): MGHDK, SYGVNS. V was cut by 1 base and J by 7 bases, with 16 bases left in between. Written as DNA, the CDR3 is TGTGCCAGCAGTGAATCGCAAGCCGGGGTGCGTGAAAAACTGTTTTTT. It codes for CASSESQAGVREKLFF.

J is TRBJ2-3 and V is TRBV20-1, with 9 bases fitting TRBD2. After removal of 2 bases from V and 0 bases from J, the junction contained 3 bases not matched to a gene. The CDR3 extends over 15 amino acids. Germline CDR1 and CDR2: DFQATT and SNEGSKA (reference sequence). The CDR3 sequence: CSARRLAGSTDTQYF. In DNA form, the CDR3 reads TGCAGTGCTAGACGTCTAGCGGGAAGCACAGATACGCAGTATTTT.

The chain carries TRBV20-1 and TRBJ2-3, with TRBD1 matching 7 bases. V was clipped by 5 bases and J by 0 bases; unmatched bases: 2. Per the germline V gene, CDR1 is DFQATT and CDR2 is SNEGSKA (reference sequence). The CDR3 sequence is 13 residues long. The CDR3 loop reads CSAVTGSTDTQYF. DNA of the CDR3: TGCAGTGCTGTGACAGGGAGCACAGATACGCAGTATTTT.

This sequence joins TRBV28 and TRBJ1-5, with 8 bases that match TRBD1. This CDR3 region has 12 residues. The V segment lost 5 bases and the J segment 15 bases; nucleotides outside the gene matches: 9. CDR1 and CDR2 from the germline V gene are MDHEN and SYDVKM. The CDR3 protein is CASSLDRGGRHF. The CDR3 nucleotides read TGTGCCAGCAGTCTCGACAGGGGAGGGCGGCATTTT.

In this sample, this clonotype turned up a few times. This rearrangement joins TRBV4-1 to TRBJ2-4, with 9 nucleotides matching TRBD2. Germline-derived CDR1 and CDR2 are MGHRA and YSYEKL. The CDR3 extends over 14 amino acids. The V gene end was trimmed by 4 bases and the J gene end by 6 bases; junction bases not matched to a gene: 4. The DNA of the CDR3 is TGCGCCAGCAGCCGTGCGGGAGGGATAAACATTCAGTACTTC. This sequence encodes CASSRAGGINIQYF.

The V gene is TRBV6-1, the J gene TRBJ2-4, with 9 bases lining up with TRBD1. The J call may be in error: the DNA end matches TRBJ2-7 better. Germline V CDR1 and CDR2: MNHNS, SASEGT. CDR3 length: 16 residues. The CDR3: CASSAVAGQGLYEQYF. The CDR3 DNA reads TGTGCCAGCAGTGCAGTGGCGGGACAGGGATTATACGAGCAGTACTTC.

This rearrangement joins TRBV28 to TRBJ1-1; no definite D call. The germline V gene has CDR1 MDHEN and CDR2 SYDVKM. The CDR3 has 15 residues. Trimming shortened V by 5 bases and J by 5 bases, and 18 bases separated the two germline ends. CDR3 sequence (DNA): TGTGCCAGCAGTCAACCACAAGGGTTCGGTACTGAAGCTTTCTTT. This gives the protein CASSQPQGFGTEAFF.

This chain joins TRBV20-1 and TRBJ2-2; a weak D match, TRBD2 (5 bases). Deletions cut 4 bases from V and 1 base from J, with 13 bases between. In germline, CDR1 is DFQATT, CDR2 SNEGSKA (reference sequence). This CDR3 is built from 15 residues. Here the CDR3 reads CSAKHLGKNTGELFF. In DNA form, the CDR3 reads TGCAGTGCTAAACATCTCGGGAAGAACACCGGGGAGCTGTTTTTT.

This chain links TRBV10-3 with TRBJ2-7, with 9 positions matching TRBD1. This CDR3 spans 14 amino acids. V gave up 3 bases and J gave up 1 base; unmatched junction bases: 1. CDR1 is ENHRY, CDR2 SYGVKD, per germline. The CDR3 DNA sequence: TGTGCCATCAGTGATGGACAGGGGTCCTACGAGCAGTACTTC. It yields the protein CAISDGQGSYEQYF.

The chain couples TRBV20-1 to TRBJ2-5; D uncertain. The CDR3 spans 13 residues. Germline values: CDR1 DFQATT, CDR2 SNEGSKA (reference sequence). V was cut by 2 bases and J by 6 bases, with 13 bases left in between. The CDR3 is CSARPIFVKTQYF. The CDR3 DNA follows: TGCAGTGCTAGACCCATTTTCGTAAAGACCCAGTACTTC.

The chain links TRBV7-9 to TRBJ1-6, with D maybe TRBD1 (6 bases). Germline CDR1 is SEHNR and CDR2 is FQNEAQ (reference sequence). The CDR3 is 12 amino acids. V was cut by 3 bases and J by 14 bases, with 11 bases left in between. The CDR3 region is CASSLRGTSLHF. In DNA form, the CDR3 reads TGTGCCAGCAGCTTGAGGGGGACCTCCCTCCACTTT.

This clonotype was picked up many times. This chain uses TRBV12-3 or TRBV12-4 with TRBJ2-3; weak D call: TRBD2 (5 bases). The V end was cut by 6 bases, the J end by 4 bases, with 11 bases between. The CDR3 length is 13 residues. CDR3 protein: CASRTTRADTQYF. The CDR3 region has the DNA TGTGCCAGCAGGACTACGAGGGCAGATACGCAGTATTTT.

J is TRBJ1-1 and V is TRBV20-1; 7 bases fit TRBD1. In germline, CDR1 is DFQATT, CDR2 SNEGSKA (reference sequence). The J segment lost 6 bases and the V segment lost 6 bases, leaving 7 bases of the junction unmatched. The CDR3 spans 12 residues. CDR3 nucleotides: TGCAGTGCCCGTCGTCAGGGGGCTGAAGCTTTCTTT. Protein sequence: CSARRQGAEAFF.

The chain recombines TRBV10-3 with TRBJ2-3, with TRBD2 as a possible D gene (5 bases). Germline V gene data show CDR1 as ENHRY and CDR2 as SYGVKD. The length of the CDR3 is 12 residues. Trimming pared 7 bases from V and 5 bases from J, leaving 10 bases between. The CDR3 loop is CAIMSGGDTQYF. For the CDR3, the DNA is TGTGCCATCATGAGCGGCGGAGATACGCAGTATTTT.

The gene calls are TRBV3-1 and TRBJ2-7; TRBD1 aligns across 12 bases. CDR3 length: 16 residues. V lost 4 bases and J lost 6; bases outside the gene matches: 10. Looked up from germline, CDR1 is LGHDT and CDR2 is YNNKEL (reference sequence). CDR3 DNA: TGTGCCAGCAGCCGGGGACAGGGGGCTCTTCGCTCCGAGCAGTACTTC. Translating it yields CASSRGQGALRSEQYF.

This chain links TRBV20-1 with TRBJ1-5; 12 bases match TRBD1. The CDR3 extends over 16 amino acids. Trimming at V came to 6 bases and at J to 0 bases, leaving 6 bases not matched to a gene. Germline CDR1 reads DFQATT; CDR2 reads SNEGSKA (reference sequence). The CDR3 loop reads CSAGTGGRYSNQPQHF. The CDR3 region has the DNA TGCAGTGCCGGGACAGGGGGCCGTTATAGCAATCAGCCCCAGCATTTT.

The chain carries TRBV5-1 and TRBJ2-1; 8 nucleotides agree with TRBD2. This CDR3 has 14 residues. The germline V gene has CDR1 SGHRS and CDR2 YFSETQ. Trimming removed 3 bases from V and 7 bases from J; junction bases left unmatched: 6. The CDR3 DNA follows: TGCGCCAGCAGCTCTGTAGCGGGATGGAATGAGCAGTTCTTC. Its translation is CASSSVAGWNEQFF.

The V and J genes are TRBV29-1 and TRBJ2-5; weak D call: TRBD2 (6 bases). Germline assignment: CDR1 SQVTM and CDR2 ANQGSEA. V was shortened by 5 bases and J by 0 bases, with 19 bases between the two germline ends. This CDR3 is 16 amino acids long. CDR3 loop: CSVRPLGGGYQETQYF. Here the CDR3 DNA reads TGCAGCGTTCGACCCCTCGGTGGGGGGTACCAAGAGACCCAGTACTTC.

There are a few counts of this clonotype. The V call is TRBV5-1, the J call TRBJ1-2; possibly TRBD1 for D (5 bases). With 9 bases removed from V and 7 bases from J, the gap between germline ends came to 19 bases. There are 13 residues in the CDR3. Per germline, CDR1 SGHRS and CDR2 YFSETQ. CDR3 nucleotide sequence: TGCGCCACTAAAAAGGGGATTCAAGGTGGCTACACCTTC. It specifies CATKKGIQGGYTF.

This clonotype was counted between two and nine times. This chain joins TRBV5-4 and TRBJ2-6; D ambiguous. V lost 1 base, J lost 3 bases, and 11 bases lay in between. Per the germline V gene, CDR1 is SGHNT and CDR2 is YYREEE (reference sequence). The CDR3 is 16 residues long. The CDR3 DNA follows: TGTGCCAGCAGCTTGCGGGCGCAAATTGGGGCCAACGTCCTGACTTTC. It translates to CASSLRAQIGANVLTF.

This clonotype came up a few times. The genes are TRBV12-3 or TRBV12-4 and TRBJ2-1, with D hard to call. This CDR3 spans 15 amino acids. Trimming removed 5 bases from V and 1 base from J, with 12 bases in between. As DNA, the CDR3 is TGTGCCAGCAGTGCACTTTTAGGGTCCTACAATGAGCAGTTCTTC. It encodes CASSALLGSYNEQFF.

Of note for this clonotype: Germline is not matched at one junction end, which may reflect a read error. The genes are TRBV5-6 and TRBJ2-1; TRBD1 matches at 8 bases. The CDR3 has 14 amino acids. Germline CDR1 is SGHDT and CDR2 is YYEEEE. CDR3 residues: CASSFDRGWGEQVF. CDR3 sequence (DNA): TGTGCCAGCAGCTTCGACAGGGGATGGGGTGAGCAGGTCTTC.

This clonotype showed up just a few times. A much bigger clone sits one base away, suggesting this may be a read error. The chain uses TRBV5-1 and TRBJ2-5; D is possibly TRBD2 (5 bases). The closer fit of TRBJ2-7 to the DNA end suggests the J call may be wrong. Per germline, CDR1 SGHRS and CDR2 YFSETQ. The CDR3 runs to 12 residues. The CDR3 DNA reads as TGCGCCAGCAGCCCTCCTAGCAACGAGCAGTACTTC. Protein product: CASSPPSNEQYF.

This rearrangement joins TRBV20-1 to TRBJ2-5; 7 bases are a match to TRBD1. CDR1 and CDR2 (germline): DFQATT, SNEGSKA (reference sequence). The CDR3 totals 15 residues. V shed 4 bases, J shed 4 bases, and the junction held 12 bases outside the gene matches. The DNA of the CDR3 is TGCAGTGCTACACCACCGGGACAGAGGGGAGAGACCCAGTACTTC. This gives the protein CSATPPGQRGETQYF.